One sample yielded the 8 T cell receptor beta chains listed below, sequenced in a study of blood T cell repertoires in COVID-19. Profiling relied on immunoSEQ multiplex PCR, and the TCRdb table lists in-frame clones only, not all of them. The sample has some 100,000 clones, 80% to 90% seen once. The source material was PBMCs or T cells enriched from blood (not recorded which). These receptors originate from a woman between 50 and 59 years old who had recovered from COVID-19.

This rearrangement joins TRBV28 to TRBJ2-7, with D maybe TRBD1 (6 bases). Deletions cut 5 bases from V and 3 bases from J, with 17 bases between. Looked up from germline, CDR1 is MDHEN and CDR2 is SYDVKM. This CDR3 contains 15 residues. CDR3 protein: CASSPPVIGGYEQYF. CDR3 nucleotides: TGTGCCAGCAGTCCCCCGGTGATAGGGGGCTACGAGCAGTACTTC.

The rearrangement joins TRBV19 to TRBJ2-1; a possible D gene is TRBD2 (5 bases). CDR1 LNHDA and CDR2 SQIVND come from the germline V gene (reference sequence). This CDR3 spans 14 amino acids. V lost 7 bases to trimming and J lost 0 bases, with 10 bases between them. CDR3 sequence reads: CASKQGSSYNEQFF. The DNA of the CDR3 is TGTGCCAGTAAACAAGGGAGCTCCTACAATGAGCAGTTCTTC.

The gene calls are TRBV6-5 and TRBJ1-2, with 7 bases matching TRBD1. CDR3 size: 14 residues. J lost 5 bases, V lost 2 bases, and 5 bases had no gene match. CDR1 is MNHEY, CDR2 SVGAGI, per germline. CDR3 protein: CASSYGAGGYGYTF. The CDR3 DNA sequence: TGTGCCAGCAGTTACGGGGCAGGGGGGTATGGCTACACCTTC.

This clone occurred a few times. The V and J genes are TRBV6-5 and TRBJ1-2, with D possibly being TRBD1 (5 bases). The V gene lost 8 bases and the J gene lost 2 bases, with 12 bases spanning the gap. The CDR3 spans 13 residues. The germline gives CDR1 MNHEY, CDR2 SVGAGI. Written as DNA, the CDR3 is TGTGCCAGCCGCCAGGGTGTCAACTATGGCTACACCTTC. This sequence encodes CASRQGVNYGYTF.

V is TRBV5-1 and J is TRBJ2-1; 7 positions agree with TRBD2. Trimming at V came to 5 bases and at J to 10 bases, leaving 15 bases not matched to a gene. Germline-derived CDR1 and CDR2 are SGHRS and YFSETQ. The CDR3 loop spans 15 amino acids. The CDR3, as DNA: TGCGCCAGCAGTGTGTTGAGGGAGGGCCGCGGGGAGCAGTTCTTC. Its protein product is CASSVLREGRGEQFF.

This rearrangement joins TRBV19 to TRBJ1-1; D remains ambiguous. Germline V CDR1 and CDR2: LNHDA, SQIVND (reference sequence). V lost 2 bases and J lost 6, with 13 bases in between. The CDR3 is 14 amino acids. CDR3 amino acids: CASSIQVTSAEAFF. CDR3 sequence (DNA): TGTGCCAGTAGTATACAGGTTACCAGTGCTGAAGCTTTCTTT.

This chain uses TRBV27 with TRBJ1-6; 7 bases agree with TRBD1. CDR3 size: 14 residues. Per germline, CDR1 MNHEY and CDR2 SMNVEV (reference sequence). V lost 5 bases and J lost 9; bases outside the gene matches: 7. CDR3 amino acids: CASSDEGASSPLHF. CDR3 DNA: TGTGCCAGCAGTGACGAGGGGGCCAGTTCACCCCTCCACTTT.

The rearrangement uses TRBV4-2 and TRBJ2-7, with 7 bases identical to TRBD1. This CDR3 comprises 14 residues. J gave up 7 bases and V 3 bases, and 9 bases lay outside the gene matches. CDR1 LGHNA and CDR2 YNFKEQ come from the germline V gene. The CDR3 sequence: CASSQGDRAGEQYF. In DNA, the CDR3 is TGTGCCAGCAGCCAGGGGGACAGAGCCGGGGAGCAGTACTTC.